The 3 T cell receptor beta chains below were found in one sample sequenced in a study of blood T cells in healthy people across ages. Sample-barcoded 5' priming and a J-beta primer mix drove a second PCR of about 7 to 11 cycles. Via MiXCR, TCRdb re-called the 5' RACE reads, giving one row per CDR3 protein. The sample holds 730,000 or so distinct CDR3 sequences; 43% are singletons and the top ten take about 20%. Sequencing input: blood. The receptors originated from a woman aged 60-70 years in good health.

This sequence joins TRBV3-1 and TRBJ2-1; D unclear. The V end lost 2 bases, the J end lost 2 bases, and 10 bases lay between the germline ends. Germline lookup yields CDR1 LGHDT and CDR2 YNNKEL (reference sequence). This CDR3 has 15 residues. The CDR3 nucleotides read TGTGCCAGCAGCCAAAAAAGGTGGACCTACAATGAGCAGTTCTTC. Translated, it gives CASSQKRWTYNEQFF.

The CDR3 sequence: CASKPGQIGYEQYF. The CDR3 nucleotides are TGTGCCAGCAAACCGGGACAGATCGGATACGAGCAGTACTTC. The genes are TRBV6-2 or TRBV6-3 and TRBJ2-7; 7 positions match TRBD1. The CDR3 sequence is 14 residues long. V was clipped by 7 bases and J by 4 bases; unmatched bases: 10. In germline, CDR1 is MNHEY, CDR2 SVGEGT.

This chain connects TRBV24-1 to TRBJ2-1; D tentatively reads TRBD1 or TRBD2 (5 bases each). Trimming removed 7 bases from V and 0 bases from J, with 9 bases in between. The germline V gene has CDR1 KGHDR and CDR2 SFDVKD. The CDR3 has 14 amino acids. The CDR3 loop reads CATRGDGSYNEQFF. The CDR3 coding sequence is TGTGCCACCAGAGGGGACGGCTCCTACAATGAGCAGTTCTTC.